The rows below give T cell receptor beta chains drawn from one sample of a study of shared clonotypes between healthy human individuals. Measured with immunoSEQ multiplex PCR; TCRdb has only the in-frame clones, and not every one. The sample includes some 1,900,000 clones, around 96% of them seen just once. Sequencing was performed on naive CD8+ T cells sorted from blood. The source is a man younger than 30 in good health. Each CDR3 is given without its conserved first and last residue. Each record gives: D gene, V gene, J gene, CDR3 protein. The D gene is left open where the match is weak.

NA	TRBV27	TRBJ2-3	ATTTTSTDTQY
TRBD1	TRBV6-5	TRBJ1-6	ASATGENSPLH
NA	TRBV7-9	TRBJ2-1	ASSQNNEQF
TRBD1	TRBV7-2	TRBJ2-7	ASSPSTGAYEQY
NA	TRBV11-2	TRBJ2-1	ASSPPSAGKDNEQF
TRBD2	TRBV27	TRBJ2-7	ASSPIGYGGAGEQY
TRBD1	TRBV30	TRBJ2-1	AYTGQSYNEQF
TRBD1	TRBV27	TRBJ1-6	ASTEDRGSFSPLH
NA	TRBV28	TRBJ2-1	ASSPHTAEQF
NA	TRBV2	TRBJ2-5	ASSEVGPPGETQY
TRBD1	TRBV15	TRBJ2-7	ATSRGETGGGGSYEQY
TRBD2	TRBV7-2	TRBJ2-7	ASSPWTSANEQY
NA	TRBV5-8	TRBJ2-7	ASSLSTSYEQY
TRBD1	TRBV2	TRBJ2-2	ASSELETGLGGELF
TRBD1	TRBV7-6	TRBJ1-4	ASSALTGQATNEKLF
NA	TRBV10-3	TRBJ2-7	AISDPFERYEQY
NA	TRBV18	TRBJ2-4	ASSRRGVKNIQY
TRBD2	TRBV28	TRBJ2-7	ASSSGPYSGYYEQY
TRBD2	TRBV2	TRBJ2-2	ARTSTSGYTGELF
TRBD1	TRBV7-9	TRBJ1-2	ASSYQGDGYT
TRBD1	TRBV7-9	TRBJ1-1	ASSHRDREAEAF
NA	TRBV20-1	TRBJ2-1	SALWGNEQF
TRBD1	TRBV9	TRBJ2-1	ASSVGTGEEYNEQF
NA	TRBV7-6	TRBJ2-5	ASSLGEETQY
TRBD2	TRBV5-4	TRBJ2-5	ASSLDLAGGAETQY
TRBD2	TRBV9	TRBJ2-3	ASSVGLVTDTQY
TRBD1	TRBV4-2	TRBJ2-7	ASSPRTGLSYEQY
NA	TRBV9	TRBJ1-1	ASSPGTLEAEAF
NA	TRBV9	TRBJ2-7	ASSVGGGTYEQY
TRBD1	TRBV4-3	TRBJ2-1	ASSQDGTGGTDEQF
NA	TRBV27	TRBJ1-5	ASSQLANQPQH
NA	TRBV30	TRBJ2-7	AWSSGVEQY
TRBD1	TRBV7-9	TRBJ2-2	ASSPGQGYTGELF
NA	TRBV5-6	TRBJ2-7	ASSMEAGEQY
NA	TRBV30	TRBJ2-1	AWSFLEFNEQF
NA	TRBV28	TRBJ1-6	ASSLVANSPLH
TRBD2	TRBV7-9	TRBJ2-4	ASSFSGAQNIQY
NA	TRBV5-4	TRBJ2-5	ASSLAELKETQY
TRBD1	TRBV5-1	TRBJ2-1	ASSLFGQGTYNEQF
NA	TRBV27	TRBJ2-1	ASSPWDTYNEQF
NA	TRBV7-6	TRBJ2-2	ASSLGSSGELF
TRBD2	TRBV7-2	TRBJ2-4	ASSSKDGLAGERNIQY
NA	TRBV7-8	TRBJ2-3	ASSPNTQY
NA	TRBV11-1	TRBJ2-3	ASSPPASRDTQY
NA	TRBV27	TRBJ2-7	ASSPQTAGGEQY
TRBD1	TRBV4-1	TRBJ2-3	ASKAPGTGIDTQY
NA	TRBV7-7	TRBJ1-1	ASSFPRGLNTEAF
NA	TRBV10-3	TRBJ2-1	AINVREAGYNEQF
NA	TRBV5-1	TRBJ1-1	ASSLTGLNTEAF
TRBD2	TRBV2	TRBJ2-7	ASRESSGGAPDEQY
TRBD1	TRBV9	TRBJ1-1	ASSGRQGENTEAF
NA	TRBV10-1	TRBJ2-1	ASATHGKGKQF
NA	TRBV5-4	TRBJ1-6	ASSLEMAGNSPLH
NA	TRBV19	TRBJ2-2	ASSIDGLEIYIGELF
NA	TRBV2	TRBJ2-7	ASSGDREQY
NA	TRBV27	TRBJ2-2	ASSWGAGTGELF
NA	TRBV13	TRBJ2-7	ASSLGPGGHSEQY
NA	TRBV7-9	TRBJ2-2	ASSLAGNTGELF
NA	TRBV6-6	TRBJ1-6	ASAAGFPYSPLH
NA	TRBV11-2	TRBJ2-7	ASSPLLDEAYEQY